This TCR beta chain was identified during a study of cytomegalovirus exposure and HLA in healthy donors. Study-wide results and limits: Many donors carried some public TCRs, although rarity characterized most TCR sequences. Follow-up analysis found HLA locus-dependent TCR association rates, highest for DRB1 and lowest for HLA-C.

As for this clone: Its antigen is not identified.

It was with 60 Vbeta and 13 Jbeta primers that the PCR ran. Here immunoSEQ multiplex PCR was the method, and the copy in TCRdb shows in-frame clones only, minus some. The table for this sample gives about 190,000 clones. The CDR3 consists of 15 residues. V was pared by 0 bases and J by 0 bases, with 6 bases between. Germline V lookup: CDR1 SGHVS, CDR2 FNYEAQ. This sequence was found in a man aged 25 to 45 in good health and CMV-seronegative. The chain carries TRBV7-6 and TRBJ1-5; D is ambiguous. Material: PBMCs. Here the CDR3 DNA reads TGTGCCAGCAGCTTAGCGGCGGGTAGCAATCAGCCCCAGCATTTT. Residues: CASSLAAGSNQPQHF.